Listed below are T cell receptor beta chains from one sample, sequenced in a study of sequential checkpoint blockade in melanoma. Here immunoSEQ multiplex PCR was the method, and the copy in TCRdb shows in-frame clones only, minus some. The sample contains several thousand clones, around 60% of which appear only once. This specimen consisted of CD8+ T cells sorted from blood (inferred from file names), obtained from a patient given nivolumab and ipilimumab in sequence. The receptor set was obtained from a human donor with melanoma. The CDR3 runs from the conserved cysteine through the conserved F or W. Each record gives: J gene, D gene, clone size, V gene, CDR3 protein, CDR3 DNA. A D gene is named only where the DNA matches it firmly. Size tells how often a clone was seen (once, few, many) or the class of an expanded clone, and some rows leave it out.

j_gene: TRBJ2-7; d_gene: TRBD1; abundance: few; v_gene: TRBV14; CDR3aa: CASSRDSYEQYF; CDR3nt: TGTGCCAGCAGTCGGGACAGCTACGAGCAGTACTTC
j_gene: TRBJ1-1; d_gene: NA; abundance: NA; v_gene: TRBV19; CDR3aa: CASSLGANTEAFF; CDR3nt: TGTGCCAGTAGTTTGGGGGCCAACACTGAAGCTTTCTTT
j_gene: TRBJ1-1; d_gene: TRBD1; abundance: few; v_gene: TRBV27; CDR3aa: CASSSLTGRAFF; CDR3nt: TGTGCCAGCAGTTCTCTGACAGGGAGGGCTTTCTTT
j_gene: TRBJ2-7; d_gene: TRBD1; abundance: few; v_gene: TRBV15; CDR3aa: CATSREGQGYEQYF; CDR3nt: TGTGCCACCAGCAGAGAGGGACAGGGGTACGAGCAGTACTTC
j_gene: TRBJ2-7; d_gene: NA; abundance: NA; v_gene: TRBV7-6; CDR3aa: CASSAVPYEQYF; CDR3nt: TGTGCCAGCAGCGCGGTTCCCTACGAGCAGTACTTC
j_gene: TRBJ2-7; d_gene: NA; abundance: NA; v_gene: TRBV28; CDR3aa: CASSFPGSYTYEQYF; CDR3nt: TGTGCCAGCAGTTTTCCGGGGTCTTATACCTACGAGCAGTACTTC
j_gene: TRBJ2-5; d_gene: NA; abundance: NA; v_gene: TRBV7-2; CDR3aa: CASSPSLEQYF; CDR3nt: TGTGCCAGCAGCCCCTCTTTAGAGCAGTACTTC
j_gene: TRBJ1-2; d_gene: NA; abundance: NA; v_gene: TRBV6-1; CDR3aa: CASSPGTHYGYTF; CDR3nt: TGTGCCAGCAGTCCCGGGACACACTATGGCTACACCTTC
j_gene: TRBJ2-5; d_gene: TRBD2; abundance: medium-sized; v_gene: TRBV19; CDR3aa: CASSKTSGSLETQYF; CDR3nt: TGTGCCAGTAGTAAGACTAGCGGGAGTTTAGAGACCCAGTACTTC
j_gene: TRBJ2-7; d_gene: TRBD2; abundance: NA; v_gene: TRBV5-1; CDR3aa: CASSLGGRLAGEGSYEQYF; CDR3nt: TGCGCCAGCAGCTTGGGGGGCCGACTAGCGGGAGAGGGGTCCTACGAGCAGTACTTC
j_gene: TRBJ2-7; d_gene: TRBD1; abundance: NA; v_gene: TRBV4-3; CDR3aa: CASSQGFGTDAYEQYF; CDR3nt: TGCGCCAGCAGCCAAGGCTTCGGGACAGATGCCTACGAGCAGTACTTC
j_gene: TRBJ1-6; d_gene: NA; abundance: NA; v_gene: TRBV30; CDR3aa: CAWSVGPDSTYNSPLHF; CDR3nt: TGTGCCTGGAGTGTGGGGCCCGACAGCACTTATAATTCACCCCTCCACTTT
j_gene: TRBJ1-1; d_gene: TRBD1; abundance: few; v_gene: TRBV5-1; CDR3aa: CASGKTGTEAFF; CDR3nt: TGCGCCAGCGGAAAGACAGGGACTGAAGCTTTCTTT
j_gene: TRBJ2-7; d_gene: TRBD1; abundance: NA; v_gene: TRBV7-2; CDR3aa: CASSLLDRANEQYF; CDR3nt: TGTGCCAGCAGCTTATTGGACAGGGCAAACGAGCAGTACTTC